The 5 T cell receptor beta chains below were found in one sample sequenced in a study of cytomegalovirus exposure and HLA in healthy donors. PCR involved 60 Vbeta and 13 Jbeta primers. TCRdb keeps only in-frame clones here, not all; method: immunoSEQ multiplex PCR. In all, the sample yields some 52,000 clones. Source material: PBMCs. The receptor source for this set is a woman aged 60-70 years in good health and CMV-seropositive.

This chain uses TRBV6-5 with TRBJ1-2, with D unresolved. Trimming took off 4 bases at V and 8 bases at J, with 8 bases between the two ends. In germline, CDR1 is MNHEY, CDR2 SVGAGI. This CDR3 has 11 amino acids. CDR3 loop: CASSSERGYTF. CDR3 sequence (DNA): TGTGCCAGCAGTTCCGAACGGGGCTACACCTTC.

The chain links TRBV5-8 to TRBJ2-7; 8 bases map to TRBD1. Germline CDR1 reads SGHTS; CDR2 reads YDEGEE. The ends lost 0 bases at V and 2 bases at J; junction bases unmatched: 7. The CDR3 has 16 residues. CDR3 residues: CASSLGTGFGAYEQYF. CDR3 sequence (DNA): TGTGCCAGCAGCTTGGGGACAGGGTTTGGAGCCTACGAGCAGTACTTC.

Remarks on this clone: The sample holds other DNA sequences that translate to the same CDR3. The V call is TRBV4-1, the J call TRBJ1-6; no definite D call. The CDR3 extends over 17 amino acids. CDR1 is MGHRA, CDR2 YSYEKL, per germline. V was trimmed by 1 base and J by 1 base, leaving 11 bases between them. The CDR3 nucleotides are TGCGCCAGCAGCCAAGTTCCCGGGGAGTCCTATAATTCACCCCTCCACTTT. Translating gives CASSQVPGESYNSPLHF.

The rearrangement joins TRBV18 to TRBJ1-4; TRBD1 is a possible D gene (6 bases). The germline V and J ends were trimmed by 2 bases and 4 bases, with 14 bases remaining between them. This CDR3 has 16 amino acids. Looked up from germline, CDR1 is KGHSH and CDR2 is LQKENI. DNA for the CDR3: TGTGCCAGCTCACCAGCGCCGGACAGCTATAATGAAAAACTGTTTTTT. It yields the protein CASSPAPDSYNEKLFF. Complete variable domain (other parts from reference TRBV18 and TRBJ1-4): NAGVMQNPRHLVRRRGQEARLRCSPMKGHSHVYWYRQLPEEGLKFMVYLQKENIIDESGMPKERFSAEFPKEGPSILRIQQVVRGDSAAYFCASSPAPDSYNEKLFFGSGTQLSVL.

The chain carries TRBV6-6 and TRBJ2-2; 8 positions agree with TRBD1. The CDR3 has 14 residues. V was pared by 7 bases and J by 7 bases, with 8 bases of the junction left unmatched. CDR1 and CDR2 from the germline V gene are MNHNY and SVGAGI (reference sequence). CDR3 bases: TGTGCCAGCACCCCCAGGGGGCGGGGCGGGGAGCTGTTTTTT. This encodes CASTPRGRGGELFF.